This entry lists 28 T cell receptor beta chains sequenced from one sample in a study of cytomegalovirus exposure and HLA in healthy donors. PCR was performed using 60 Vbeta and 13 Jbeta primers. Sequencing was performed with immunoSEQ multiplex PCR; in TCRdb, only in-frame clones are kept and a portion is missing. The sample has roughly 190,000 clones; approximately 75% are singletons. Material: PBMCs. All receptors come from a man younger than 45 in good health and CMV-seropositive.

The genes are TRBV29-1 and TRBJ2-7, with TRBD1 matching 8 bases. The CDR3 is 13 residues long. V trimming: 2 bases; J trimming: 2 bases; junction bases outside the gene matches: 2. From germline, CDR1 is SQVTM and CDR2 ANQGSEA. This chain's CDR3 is CSVEQGAPYEQYF. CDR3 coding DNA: TGCAGCGTTGAACAGGGGGCCCCCTACGAGCAGTACTTC.

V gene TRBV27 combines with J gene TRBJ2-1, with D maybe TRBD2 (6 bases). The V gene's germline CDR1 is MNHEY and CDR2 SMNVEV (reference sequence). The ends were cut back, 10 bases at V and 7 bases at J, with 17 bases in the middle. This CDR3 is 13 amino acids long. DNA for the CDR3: TGTGCCACAAACCGGGGGAGTGGGAATGAGCAGTTCTTC. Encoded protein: CATNRGSGNEQFF.

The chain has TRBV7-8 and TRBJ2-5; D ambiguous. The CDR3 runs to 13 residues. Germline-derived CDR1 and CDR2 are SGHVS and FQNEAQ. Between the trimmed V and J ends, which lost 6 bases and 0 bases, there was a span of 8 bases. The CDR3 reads CASSMTYQETQYF. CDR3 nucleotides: TGTGCCAGCAGTATGACATACCAAGAGACCCAGTACTTC.

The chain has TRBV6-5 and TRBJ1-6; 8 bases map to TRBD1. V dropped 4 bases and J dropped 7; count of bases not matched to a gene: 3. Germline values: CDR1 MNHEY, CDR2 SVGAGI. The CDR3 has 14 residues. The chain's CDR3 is CASSWDRSNSPLHF. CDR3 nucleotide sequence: TGTGCCAGCAGTTGGGACAGGTCGAATTCACCCCTCCACTTT.

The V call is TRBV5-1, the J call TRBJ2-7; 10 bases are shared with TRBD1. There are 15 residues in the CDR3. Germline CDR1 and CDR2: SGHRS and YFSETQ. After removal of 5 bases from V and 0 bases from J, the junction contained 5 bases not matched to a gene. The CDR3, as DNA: TGCGCCAGCAGGGCCGGGACAGGGGACTCCTACGAGCAGTACTTC. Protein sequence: CASRAGTGDSYEQYF. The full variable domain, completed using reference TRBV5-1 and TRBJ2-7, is KAGVTQTPRYLIKTRGQQVTLSCSPISGHRSVSWYQQTPGQGLQFLFEYFSETQRNKGNFPGRFSGRQFSNSRSEMNVSTLELGDSALYLCASRAGTGDSYEQYFGPGTRLTVT.

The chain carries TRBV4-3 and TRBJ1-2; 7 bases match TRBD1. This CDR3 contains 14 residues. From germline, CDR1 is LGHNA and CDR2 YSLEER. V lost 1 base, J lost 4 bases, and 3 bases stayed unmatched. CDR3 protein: CASSQGGQIYGYTF. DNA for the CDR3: TGCGCCAGCAGCCAAGGGGGACAGATCTATGGCTACACCTTC.

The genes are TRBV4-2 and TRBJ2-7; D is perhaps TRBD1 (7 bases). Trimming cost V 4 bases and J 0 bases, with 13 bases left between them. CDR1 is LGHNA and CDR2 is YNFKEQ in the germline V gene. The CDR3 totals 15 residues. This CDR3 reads CASSPRGESSYEQYF. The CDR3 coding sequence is TGTGCCAGCAGCCCCAGGGGGGAGAGCTCCTACGAGCAGTACTTC.

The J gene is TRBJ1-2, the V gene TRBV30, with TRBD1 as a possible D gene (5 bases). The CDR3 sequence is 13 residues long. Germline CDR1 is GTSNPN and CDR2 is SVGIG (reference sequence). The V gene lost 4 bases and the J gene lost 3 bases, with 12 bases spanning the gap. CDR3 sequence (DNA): TGTGCCTGGATGAACCCCAGGGACTATGGCTACACCTTC. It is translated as CAWMNPRDYGYTF.

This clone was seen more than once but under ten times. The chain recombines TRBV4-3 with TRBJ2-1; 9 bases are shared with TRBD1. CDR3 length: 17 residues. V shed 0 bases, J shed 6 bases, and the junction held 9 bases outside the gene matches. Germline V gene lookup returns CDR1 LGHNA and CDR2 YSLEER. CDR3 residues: CASSQDFGDRVLNEQFF. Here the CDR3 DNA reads TGCGCCAGCAGCCAAGATTTTGGGGACAGGGTACTCAATGAGCAGTTCTTC.

CDR3 coding DNA: TGTGCCAGTAGTAGATACCGGGACAGTAACACTGAAGCTTTCTTT. This sequence encodes CASSRYRDSNTEAFF. The J gene is TRBJ1-1, the V gene TRBV19, with 7 positions matching TRBD1. From germline, CDR1 is LNHDA and CDR2 SQIVND (reference sequence). The V segment lost 4 bases and the J segment 2 bases; nucleotides outside the gene matches: 7. The CDR3 covers 15 residues.

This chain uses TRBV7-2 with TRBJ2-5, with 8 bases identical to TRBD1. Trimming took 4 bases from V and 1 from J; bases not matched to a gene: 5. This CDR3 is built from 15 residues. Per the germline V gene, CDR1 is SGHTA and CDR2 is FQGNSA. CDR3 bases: TGTGCCAGCAGCTGGACAGGGTCCCCCCAAGAGACCCAGTACTTC. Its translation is CASSWTGSPQETQYF.

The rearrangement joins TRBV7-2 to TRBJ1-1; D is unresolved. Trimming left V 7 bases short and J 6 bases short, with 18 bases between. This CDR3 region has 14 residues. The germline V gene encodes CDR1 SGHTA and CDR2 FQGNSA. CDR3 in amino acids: CASTLPLRGAEAFF. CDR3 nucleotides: TGTGCCAGCACCCTCCCTCTCCGGGGAGCTGAAGCTTTCTTT.

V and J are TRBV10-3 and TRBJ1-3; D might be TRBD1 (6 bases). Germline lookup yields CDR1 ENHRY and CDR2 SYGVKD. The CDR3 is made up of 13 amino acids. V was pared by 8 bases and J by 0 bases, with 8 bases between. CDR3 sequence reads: CAISGDSGNTIYF. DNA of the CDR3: TGTGCCATCTCAGGGGACTCTGGAAACACCATATATTTT.

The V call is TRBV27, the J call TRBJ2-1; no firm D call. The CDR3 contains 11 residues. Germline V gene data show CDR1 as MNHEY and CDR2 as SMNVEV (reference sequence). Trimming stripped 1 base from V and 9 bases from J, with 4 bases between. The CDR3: CASSLYGEQFF. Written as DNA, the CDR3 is TGTGCCAGCAGTTTATACGGTGAGCAGTTCTTC.

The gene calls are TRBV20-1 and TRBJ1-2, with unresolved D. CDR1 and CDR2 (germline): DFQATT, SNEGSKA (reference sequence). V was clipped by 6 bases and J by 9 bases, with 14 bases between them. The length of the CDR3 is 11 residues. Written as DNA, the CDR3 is TGCAGTGCCGCGGTCAGCGGCAGCTACACCTTC. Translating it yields CSAAVSGSYTF.

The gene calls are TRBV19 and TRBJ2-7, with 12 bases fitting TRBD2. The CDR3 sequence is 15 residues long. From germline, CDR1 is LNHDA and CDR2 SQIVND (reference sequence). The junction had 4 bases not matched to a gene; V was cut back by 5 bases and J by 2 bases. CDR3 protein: CASSPGLAGTYEQYF. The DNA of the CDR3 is TGTGCCAGTAGTCCCGGACTAGCGGGAACCTACGAGCAGTACTTC.

The CDR3 coding sequence is TGTGCCAGCAGCCGGTCCGGGAGCACAGATACGCAGTATTTT. Translated, it gives CASSRSGSTDTQYF. The chain joins TRBV7-2 to TRBJ2-3; D not certain. Looked up from germline, CDR1 is SGHTA and CDR2 is FQGNSA. V dropped 5 bases and J dropped 0 bases, with 9 bases sitting between them. The CDR3 length is 14 residues.

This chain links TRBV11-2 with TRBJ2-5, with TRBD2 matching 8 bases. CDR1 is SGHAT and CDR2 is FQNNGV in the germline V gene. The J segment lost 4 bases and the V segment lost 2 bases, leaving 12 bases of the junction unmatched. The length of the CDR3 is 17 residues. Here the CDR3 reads CASSLREIWTSRETQYF. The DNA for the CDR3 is TGTGCCAGCAGCTTAAGGGAAATCTGGACTAGCCGAGAGACCCAGTACTTC.

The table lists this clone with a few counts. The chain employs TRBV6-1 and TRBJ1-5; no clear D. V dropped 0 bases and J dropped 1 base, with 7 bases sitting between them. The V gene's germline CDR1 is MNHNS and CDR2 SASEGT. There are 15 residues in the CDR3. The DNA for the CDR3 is TGTGCCAGCAGTGAAGCGGCACGCAGCAATCAGCCCCAGCATTTT. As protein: CASSEAARSNQPQHF.

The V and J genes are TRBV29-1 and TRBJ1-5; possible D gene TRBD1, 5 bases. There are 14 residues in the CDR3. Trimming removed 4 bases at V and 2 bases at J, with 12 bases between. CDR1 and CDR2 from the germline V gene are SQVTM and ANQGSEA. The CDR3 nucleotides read TGCAGCGTTGCCGCCCAGGGCGGCAATCAGCCCCAGCATTTT. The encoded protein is CSVAAQGGNQPQHF.

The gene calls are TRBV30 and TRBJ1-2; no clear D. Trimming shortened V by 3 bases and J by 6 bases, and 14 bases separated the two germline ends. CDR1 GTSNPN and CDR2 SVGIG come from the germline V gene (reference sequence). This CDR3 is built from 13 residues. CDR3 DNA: TGTGCCTGGAGGAACTTGTCCCCTGATGGCTACACCTTC. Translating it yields CAWRNLSPDGYTF.

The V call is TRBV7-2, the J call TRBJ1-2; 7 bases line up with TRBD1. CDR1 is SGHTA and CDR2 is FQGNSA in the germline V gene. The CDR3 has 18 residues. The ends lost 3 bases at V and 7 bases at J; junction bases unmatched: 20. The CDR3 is CASSFSEGAPSGDSGYTF. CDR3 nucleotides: TGTGCCAGCAGCTTTTCTGAGGGGGCGCCGAGTGGGGACTCTGGCTACACCTTC.

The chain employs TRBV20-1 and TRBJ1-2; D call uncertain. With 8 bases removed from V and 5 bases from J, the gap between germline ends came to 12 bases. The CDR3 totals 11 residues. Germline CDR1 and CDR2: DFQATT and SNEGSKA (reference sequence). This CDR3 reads CSTYTGYGYTF. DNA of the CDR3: TGCAGTACCTATACGGGATATGGCTACACCTTC.

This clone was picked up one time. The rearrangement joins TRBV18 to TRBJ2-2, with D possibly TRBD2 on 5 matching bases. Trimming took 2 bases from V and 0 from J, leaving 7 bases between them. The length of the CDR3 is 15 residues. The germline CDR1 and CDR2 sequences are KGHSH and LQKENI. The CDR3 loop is CASSPTGTNTGELFF. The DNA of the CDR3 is TGTGCCAGCTCACCAACGGGAACGAACACCGGGGAGCTGTTTTTT. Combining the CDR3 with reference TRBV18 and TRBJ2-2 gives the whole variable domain NAGVMQNPRHLVRRRGQEARLRCSPMKGHSHVYWYRQLPEEGLKFMVYLQKENIIDESGMPKERFSAEFPKEGPSILRIQQVVRGDSAAYFCASSPTGTNTGELFFGEGSRLTVL.

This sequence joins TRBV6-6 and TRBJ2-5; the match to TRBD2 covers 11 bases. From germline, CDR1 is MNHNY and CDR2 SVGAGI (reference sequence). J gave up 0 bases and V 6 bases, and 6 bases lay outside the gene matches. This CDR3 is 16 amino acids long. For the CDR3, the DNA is TGTGCCAGCAGACCGACTAGCGGGGAGTACCAAGAGACCCAGTACTTC. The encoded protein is CASRPTSGEYQETQYF.

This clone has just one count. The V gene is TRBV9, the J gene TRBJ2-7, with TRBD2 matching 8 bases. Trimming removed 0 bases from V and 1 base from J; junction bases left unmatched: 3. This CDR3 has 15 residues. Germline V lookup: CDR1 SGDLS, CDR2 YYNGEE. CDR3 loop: CASSVGGGGSYEQYF. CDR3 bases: TGTGCCAGCAGCGTAGGGGGCGGGGGGTCCTACGAGCAGTACTTC.

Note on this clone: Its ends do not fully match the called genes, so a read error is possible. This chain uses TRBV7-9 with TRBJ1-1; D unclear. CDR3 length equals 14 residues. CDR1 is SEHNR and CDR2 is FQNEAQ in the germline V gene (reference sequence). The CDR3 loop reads CASNLGSLNTEAFF. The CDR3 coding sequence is TGTGCCAGCAACTTAGGGAGCCTGAACACTGAAGCTTTCTTT.

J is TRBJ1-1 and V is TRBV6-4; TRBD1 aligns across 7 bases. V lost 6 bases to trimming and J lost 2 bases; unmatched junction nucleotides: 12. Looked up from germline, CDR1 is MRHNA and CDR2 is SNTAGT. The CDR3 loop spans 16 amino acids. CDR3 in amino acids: CASRRNPNRGNTEAFF. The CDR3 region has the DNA TGTGCCAGCAGACGAAACCCTAACAGGGGCAACACTGAAGCTTTCTTT.